This T cell receptor (beta chain) was captured in a study of beta chain features in type 1 diabetes. Regarding the study as a whole: Cells that show high TCR expression could be over-represented by cDNA sequencing. Within each of all four CD4+ subsets, Type 1 diabetes patients had TCRB CDR3s that were moderately but significantly shorter. In comparison with healthy donors, patients had naive, central memory and Treg TCRB repertoires that appeared more similar.

Reverse transcribing all isolated RNA meant expressed TCRB transcripts were sequenced. Sequencing of naive, central memory and regulatory T cell samples gave an average of around 3.6 million reads. The data were produced by immunoSEQ multiplex PCR, yet TCRdb's version contains in-frame clones alone and is incomplete. The sample contains under 350,000 clones, less than 30% of which appear only once. This clone occurred a few times. The antigen is unknown. V lost 6 bases to trimming and J lost 4 bases, with 9 bases between them. CDR1 and CDR2 (germline): LNHDA, SQIVND (reference sequence). The CDR3 covers 12 residues.

This sequence joins TRBV19 and TRBJ1-1; D gene ambiguous. The sequenced sample was naive CD4+ T cells from blood. This TCR derives from a young woman with type 1 diabetes. CDR3 nucleotides: TGTGCCAGTAGCTCACGGGGCACTGAAGCTTTCTTT. It specifies CASSSRGTEAFF.